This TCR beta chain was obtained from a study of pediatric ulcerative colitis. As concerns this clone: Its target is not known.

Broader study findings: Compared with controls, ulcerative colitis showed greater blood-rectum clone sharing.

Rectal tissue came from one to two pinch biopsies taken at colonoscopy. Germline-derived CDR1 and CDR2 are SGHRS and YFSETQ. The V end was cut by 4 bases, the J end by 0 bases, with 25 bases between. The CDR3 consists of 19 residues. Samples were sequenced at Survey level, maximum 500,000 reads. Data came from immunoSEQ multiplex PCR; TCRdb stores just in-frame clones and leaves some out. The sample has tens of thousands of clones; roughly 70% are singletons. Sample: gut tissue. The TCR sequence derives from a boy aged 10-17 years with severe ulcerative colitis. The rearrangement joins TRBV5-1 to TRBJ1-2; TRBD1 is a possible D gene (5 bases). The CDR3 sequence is CASSGGGGTVTEANYGYTF. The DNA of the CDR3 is TGCGCCAGCAGCGGCGGGGGAGGGACCGTTACGGAAGCTAACTATGGCTACACCTTC.